This T cell receptor (beta chain) was captured by sequencing in a study of regulatory T cells in long-lasting Graves disease (dated by TCRdb to the early 2020s). At the level of the whole study: Newly diagnosed Graves' disease patients had taken antithyroid drugs for less than 3 months. This study used TCR sequencing and RNA sequencing of peripheral blood to compare persistent Graves' disease patients against newly diagnosed Graves' disease patients. The study was conducted in China and was registered as a clinical trial. A total of 33 samples underwent TCR sequencing, from 13 patients with persistent Graves' disease and approximately 20 patients with newly diagnosed Graves' disease. The study at large found these results: More public clonotypes were shared among persistent patients (roughly 3,000) than among newly diagnosed patients (just under 1,000). As a limitation, the authors acknowledged that the small sample size may reduce accuracy. Compared with newly diagnosed patients, patients with persistent Graves' disease had lower TCR Shannon entropy and fewer highly expanded clones, which suggests clonal expansion. TRBV28, TRBJ1-2 and TRBJ2-5 were preferentially used in persistent disease, while TRBV20-1 and TRBJ2-1 were favored in newly diagnosed disease. Only the TCR beta chain was sequenced and analyzed. Because the primary lesion, thyroid tissue, could not be accessed, the study looked at peripheral blood alone.

This clonotype came up many times. Its antigen specificity is not known. Within one base of it there is no much larger clone, and no base qualities were kept. The germline V gene supplies CDR1 MDHEN and CDR2 SYDVKM. The CDR3 has 14 amino acids, counting the end cysteine and phenylalanine. Just the 42-base CDR3 DNA is kept, in frame starting at base 1. From V the trimming removes 5 bases and from J it removes 3 bases, while the gene matches leave 6 bases of the junction unaccounted for. The library relied on multiplex PCR. The sample was run on an Illumina HiSeq 4000. iRepertoire HTBI primers and Arm-PCR amplification of CDR3 regions were used to construct TCR beta libraries. Before sequencing, the PCR products underwent gel purification. The paper's data handling went like this. Gene usage analysis of CDR3 amino acid clonotypes used the 55 to 80 TRBV and 14 TRBJ segments found across samples. Filtered high-quality paired reads were merged into contigs using COPE and FqMerger. BLAST was used to align contigs to IMGT TRBV, TRBD and TRBJ reference genes, with CDR3 defined following IMGT. Highly expanded clones were defined as clonotypes with a frequency above 0.1%. Shannon entropy served as the measure of repertoire diversity, while the Gini coefficient captured V-J evenness. Public clonotypes were defined as clonotypes shared by more than one individual. TCRdb trimmed public reads at Q25 via fastp, called clones via MiXCR and kept in-frame beta chains. Rows matching on CDR3 protein sequence are summarized as one entry with the most common DNA and genes. The V and J calls and clone size are TCRdb's, not the authors'. This sample is represented by some 220,000 distinct CDR3 sequences; roughly 19% of them were singletons. Approximately 10% of the sample is held by the ten biggest clonotypes.

According to the study, the label for this sample's time point signals: newly diagnosed GD, antithyroid drugs for less than 3 months. For both TCR sequencing and RNA sequencing, RNA was extracted from PBMCs using TRIzol. Graves' disease was diagnosed according to American Thyroid Association guidelines. Recruitment of patients was carried out at an endocrinology department in Xi'an, China. Each patient gave approximately 10 milliliters of peripheral blood, collected in an EDTA anticoagulant tube. Ficoll Paque Plus density gradient separation was used to isolate PBMCs, and no further T cell sorting was done. RNA quality was checked with an Agilent 2100 Bioanalyzer and agarose gel, and concentration with a NanoDrop 2000. These data also featured in a second study, about T cells in Graves' hyperthyroidism and ophthalmopathy. From the second report: Stable Graves' hyperthyroidism was defined as the absence of progression to ophthalmopathy over 18 months of follow-up. The hyperthyroidism patients were between 18 and 65 years old and newly diagnosed, with a disease duration of less than 2 months. The study excluded patients with uncontrolled infections, other autoimmune diseases, pregnancy or lactation. Diagnoses were based on clinical symptoms, serum thyroxine and TRAb, thyroid ultrasound and orbital computed tomography. The first round of RT-PCR for the TCR CDR3 was performed with the HTBI primer set and the Qiagen OneStep RT-PCR kit. Most expanded thyroid clonotypes (frequency above 0.001) were also found in blood, which suggests that blood repertoires may mirror thyroid immune responses. A model built on a 13 V-J signature distinguished ophthalmopathy from stable hyperthyroidism, reaching 87.88% sensitivity and under 84% specificity in cross-validation and 80%/75% in testing. In validation, progression to ophthalmopathy was predicted by the model with 70% to 71% sensitivity and roughly 76% specificity, a median of approximately 6.5 months before onset. To identify TCR V-J signatures that set the groups apart, the researchers used a discovery cohort of 90 to 100 patients, made up of 40 to 45 with Graves' ophthalmopathy and about 60 with stable Graves' hyperthyroidism. Prospective prediction of ophthalmopathy was tested in an independent validation cohort of approximately 19 hyperthyroidism patients and approximately 17 patients who later progressed to ophthalmopathy. The 75 to 100 discovery patients were divided at random into training and test sets in a 7:3 ratio. Thyroid tissue and blood T-cell repertoires from more than 5 Graves' hyperthyroidism patients were also compared in the study. After sampling, hyperthyroidism patients received methimazole starting at 30 mg daily, and ophthalmopathy patients received high-dose intravenous methylprednisolone. The libraries were constructed in a second round of multiplex PCR and then size-selected and purified. Sequencing of the libraries was done on an Illumina HiSeq2000 using paired-end 100 bp reads. SOAPnuke was used to process the raw data, with reads discarded if the reads contained adapters or uncalled bases, had a mean Phred below 15, or lacked an exact constant-primer or identifier match. COPE v1.2.5 was used to merge the high-quality paired reads, and each unique nucleotide sequence was defined as a clonotype. MiTCR v1.1 was used to align the clonotypes against IMGT TRBV, TRBD and TRBJ reference segments. Only V-J combinations with frequency above 0.0001, covering roughly 99% of repertoires, were analysed. A TCS score was defined as the ratio between F50 (clonal expansion) and ExV (chaos), using BLOSUM62-based TCRdist between CDR3 peptides within each V-J. Welch's t-statistics and random forest reduced around 550 V-J features to 13, which were used in a naive Bayes classifier (R e1071). Sample size was not statistically predetermined, and investigators were not blinded to group allocation. The paper reports TCR Vbeta CDR3 sequencing of fewer than 150 peripheral blood samples: under 45 ophthalmopathy, under 80 hyperthyroidism and around 17 progressor patients.

Recombination connected TRBV28 to TRBJ1-2, with 7 middle bases fitting TRBD1. This TCR was sampled from a woman aged 25 to 39 with Graves disease. Donor details come from another sample of the same person, matched by shared clones. The material sequenced was peripheral blood mononuclear cells (PBMCs), taken at new diagnosis, from a patient treated with antithyroid drugs. The DNA sequence is TGTGCCAGCAGTGACCGACAGGGCCACTATGGCTACACCTTC. Its coded protein is CASSDRQGHYGYTF.